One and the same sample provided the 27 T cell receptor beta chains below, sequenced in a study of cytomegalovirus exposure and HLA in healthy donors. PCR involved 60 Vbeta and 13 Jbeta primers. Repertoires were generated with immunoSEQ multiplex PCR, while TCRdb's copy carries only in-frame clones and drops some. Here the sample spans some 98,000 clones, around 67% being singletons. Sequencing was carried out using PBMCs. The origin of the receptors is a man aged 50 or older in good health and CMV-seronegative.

The CDR3 loop reads CASSFPGLPYEQYF. The DNA of the CDR3 is TGTGCCAGCAGCTTTCCAGGGTTGCCCTACGAGCAGTACTTC. The chain links TRBV7-9 to TRBJ2-7; possibly TRBD1 for D (5 bases). The CDR3 covers 14 residues. The V gene lost 3 bases and the J gene lost 2 bases, with 11 bases spanning the gap. Germline CDR1 is SEHNR and CDR2 is FQNEAQ (reference sequence).

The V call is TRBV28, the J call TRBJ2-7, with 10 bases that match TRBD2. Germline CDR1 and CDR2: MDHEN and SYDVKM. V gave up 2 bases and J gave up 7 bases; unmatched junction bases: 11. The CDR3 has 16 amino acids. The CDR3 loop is CASSLSGGAGLREQYF. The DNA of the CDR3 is TGTGCCAGCAGTTTAAGCGGGGGGGCCGGTTTGAGGGAGCAGTACTTC.

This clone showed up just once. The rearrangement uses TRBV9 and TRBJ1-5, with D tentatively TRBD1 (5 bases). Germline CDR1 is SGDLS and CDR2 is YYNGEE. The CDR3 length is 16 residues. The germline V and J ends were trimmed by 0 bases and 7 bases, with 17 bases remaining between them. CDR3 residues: CASSVDGAGYPQPQHF. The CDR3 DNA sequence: TGTGCCAGCAGCGTAGATGGGGCTGGCTACCCCCAGCCCCAGCATTTT.

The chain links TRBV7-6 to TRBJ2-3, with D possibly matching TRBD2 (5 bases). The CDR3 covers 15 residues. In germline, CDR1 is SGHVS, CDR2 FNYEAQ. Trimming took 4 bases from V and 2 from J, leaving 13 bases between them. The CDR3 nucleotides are TGTGCCAGCAGCTCGACTACCCAACCCACAGATACGCAGTATTTT. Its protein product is CASSSTTQPTDTQYF.

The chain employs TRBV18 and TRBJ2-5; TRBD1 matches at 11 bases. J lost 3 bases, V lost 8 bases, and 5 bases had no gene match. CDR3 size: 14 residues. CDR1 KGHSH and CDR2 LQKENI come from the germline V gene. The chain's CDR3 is CASTRDRGKETQYF. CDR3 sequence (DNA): TGTGCCAGCACCCGGGACAGGGGGAAAGAGACCCAGTACTTC.

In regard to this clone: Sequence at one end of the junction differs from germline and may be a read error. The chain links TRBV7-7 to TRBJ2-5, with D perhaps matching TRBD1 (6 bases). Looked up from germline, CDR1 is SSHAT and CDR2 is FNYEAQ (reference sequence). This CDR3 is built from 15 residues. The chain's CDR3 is CASSPQQGPQETQYF. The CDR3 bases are TGTGCTAGCAGCCCACAACAGGGTCCCCAAGAGACCCAGTACTTC.

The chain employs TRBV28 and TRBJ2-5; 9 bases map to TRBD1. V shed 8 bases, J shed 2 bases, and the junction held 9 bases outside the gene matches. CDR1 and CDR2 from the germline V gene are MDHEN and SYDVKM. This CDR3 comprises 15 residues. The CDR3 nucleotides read TGTGCCAGCTTCTCAGGACAGGGGCCTCAAGAGACCCAGTACTTC. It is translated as CASFSGQGPQETQYF.

For the CDR3, the DNA is TGTGCCAGCAGGCAATTCGGGACAGGGGGTTCTATCGGGGGAAACACCATATATTTT. It translates to CASRQFGTGGSIGGNTIYF. The V and J genes are TRBV2 and TRBJ1-3; TRBD1 agrees at 11 bases. CDR1 and CDR2 (germline): SNHLY, FYNNEI. The V and J ends lost 6 bases and 4 bases, in that order; junction bases with no gene match: 17. The CDR3 contains 19 residues.

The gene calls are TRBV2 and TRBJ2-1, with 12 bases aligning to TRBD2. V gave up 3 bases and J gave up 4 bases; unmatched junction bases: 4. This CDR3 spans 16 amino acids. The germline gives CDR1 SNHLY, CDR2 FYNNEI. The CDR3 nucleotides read TGTGCCAGCAGTGACGGACTAGCGGGAATGTACAATGAGCAGTTCTTC. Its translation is CASSDGLAGMYNEQFF.

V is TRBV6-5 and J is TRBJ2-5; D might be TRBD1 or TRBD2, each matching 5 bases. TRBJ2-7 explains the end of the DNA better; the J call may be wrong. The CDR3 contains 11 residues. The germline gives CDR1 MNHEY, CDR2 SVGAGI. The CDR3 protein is CAAGRDYEQYF. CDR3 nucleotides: TGTGCCGCGGGCAGGGACTACGAGCAGTACTTC.

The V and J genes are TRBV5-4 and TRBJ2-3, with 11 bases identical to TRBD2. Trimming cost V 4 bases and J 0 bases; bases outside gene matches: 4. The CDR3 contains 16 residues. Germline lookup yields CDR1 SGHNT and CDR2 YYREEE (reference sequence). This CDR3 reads CASSLRTSGSTDTQYF. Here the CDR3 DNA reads TGTGCCAGCAGCCTCAGGACTAGCGGGAGCACAGATACGCAGTATTTT.

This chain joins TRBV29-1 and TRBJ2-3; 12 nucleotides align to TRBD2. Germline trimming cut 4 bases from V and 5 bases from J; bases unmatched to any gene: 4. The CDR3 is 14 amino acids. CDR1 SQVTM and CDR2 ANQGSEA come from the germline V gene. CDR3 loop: CSVGTSGVVDTQYF. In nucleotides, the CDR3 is TGCAGCGTTGGGACTAGCGGGGTGGTAGATACGCAGTATTTT.

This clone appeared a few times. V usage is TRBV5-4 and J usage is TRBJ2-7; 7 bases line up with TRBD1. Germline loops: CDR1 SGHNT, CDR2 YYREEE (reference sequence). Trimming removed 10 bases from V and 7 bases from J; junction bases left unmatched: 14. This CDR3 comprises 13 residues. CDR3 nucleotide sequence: TGTGCCGGAACAACAGGGGTTCGTGGAGAGCAGTACTTC. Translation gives CAGTTGVRGEQYF.

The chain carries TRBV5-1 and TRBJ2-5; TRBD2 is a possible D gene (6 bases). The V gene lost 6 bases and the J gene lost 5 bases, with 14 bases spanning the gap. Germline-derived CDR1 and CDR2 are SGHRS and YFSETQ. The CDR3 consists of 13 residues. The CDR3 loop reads CASMAGPGETQYF. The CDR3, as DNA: TGCGCCAGCATGGCGGGGCCGGGGGAGACCCAGTACTTC.

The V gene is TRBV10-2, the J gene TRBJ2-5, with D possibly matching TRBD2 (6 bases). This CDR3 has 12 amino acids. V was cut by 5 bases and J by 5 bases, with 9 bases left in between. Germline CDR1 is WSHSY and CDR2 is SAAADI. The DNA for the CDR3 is TGCGCCAGCAGTAGGAGCGGGGAGACCCAGTACTTC. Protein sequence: CASSRSGETQYF.

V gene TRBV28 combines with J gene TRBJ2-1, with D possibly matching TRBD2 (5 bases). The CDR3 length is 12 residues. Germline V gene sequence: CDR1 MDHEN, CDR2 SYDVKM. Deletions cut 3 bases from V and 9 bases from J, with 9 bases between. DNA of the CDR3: TGTGCCAGCAGTTTTGTGGCGGGTGAGCAGTTCTTC. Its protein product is CASSFVAGEQFF.

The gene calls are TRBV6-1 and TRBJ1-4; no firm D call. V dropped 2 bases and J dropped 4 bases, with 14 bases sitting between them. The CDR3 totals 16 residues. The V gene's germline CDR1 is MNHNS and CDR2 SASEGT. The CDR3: CASSEWSGFLNEKLFF. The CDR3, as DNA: TGTGCCAGCAGTGAATGGTCGGGGTTTCTTAATGAAAAACTGTTTTTT.

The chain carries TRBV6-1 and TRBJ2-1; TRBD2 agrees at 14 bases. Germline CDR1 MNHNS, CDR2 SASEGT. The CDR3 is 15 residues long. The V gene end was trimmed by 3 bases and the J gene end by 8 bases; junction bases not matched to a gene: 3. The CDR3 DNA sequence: TGTGCCAGCAGTGAGGGACTAGCGGGAGTCGATGAGCAGTTCTTC. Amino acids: CASSEGLAGVDEQFF.

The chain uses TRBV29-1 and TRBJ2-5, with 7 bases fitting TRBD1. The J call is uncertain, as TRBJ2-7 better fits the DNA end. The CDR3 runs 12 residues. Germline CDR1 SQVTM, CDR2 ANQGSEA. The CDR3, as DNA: TGCAGCGTCGGGACAGACACCTACGAGCAGTACTTC. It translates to CSVGTDTYEQYF.

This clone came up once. The DNA for the CDR3 is TGTGCCAGCAGCTTAGATTGGGTGCCTAGCGGGAGGTACGAGCAGTACTTC. Protein: CASSLDWVPSGRYEQYF. J is TRBJ2-7 and V is TRBV11-2; 11 nucleotides agree with TRBD2. The V gene end was trimmed by 0 bases and the J gene end by 4 bases; junction bases not matched to a gene: 8. Germline V gives CDR1 SGHAT, CDR2 FQNNGV. This CDR3 has 17 residues.

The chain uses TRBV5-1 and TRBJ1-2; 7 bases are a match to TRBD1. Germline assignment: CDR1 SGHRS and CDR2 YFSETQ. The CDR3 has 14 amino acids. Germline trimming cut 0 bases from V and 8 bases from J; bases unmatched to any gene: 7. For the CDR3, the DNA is TGCGCCAGCAGCTTGGGTGAGGGGGCGCGGGGCTACACCTTC. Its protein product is CASSLGEGARGYTF.

For the CDR3, the DNA is TGTGCCAGCAGCTTGGGCGGAAACTATGGCTACACCTTC. This codes for CASSLGGNYGYTF. The chain links TRBV5-6 to TRBJ1-2; D is undetermined. The germline V gene encodes CDR1 SGHDT and CDR2 YYEEEE. There are 13 residues in the CDR3. Trimming removed 0 bases at V and 2 bases at J, with 5 bases between.

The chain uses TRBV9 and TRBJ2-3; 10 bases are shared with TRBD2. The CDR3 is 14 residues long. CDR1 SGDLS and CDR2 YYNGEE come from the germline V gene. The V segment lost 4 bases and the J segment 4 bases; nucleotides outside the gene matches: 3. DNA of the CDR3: TGTGCCAGCAGCTCAGCGGGAGGGTCAGATACGCAGTATTTT. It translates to CASSSAGGSDTQYF.

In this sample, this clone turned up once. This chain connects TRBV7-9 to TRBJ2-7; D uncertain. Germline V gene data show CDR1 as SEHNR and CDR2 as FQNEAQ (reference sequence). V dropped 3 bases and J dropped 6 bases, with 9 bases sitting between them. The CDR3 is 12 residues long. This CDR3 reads CASSFSRIEQYF. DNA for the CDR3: TGTGCCAGCAGCTTTAGCAGAATCGAGCAGTACTTC.

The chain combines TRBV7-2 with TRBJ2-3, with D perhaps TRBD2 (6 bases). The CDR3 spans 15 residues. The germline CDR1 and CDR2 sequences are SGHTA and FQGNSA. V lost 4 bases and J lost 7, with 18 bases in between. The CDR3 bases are TGTGCCAGCAGCTCACCCCGGGACTCCACCTATACGCAGTATTTT. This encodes CASSSPRDSTYTQYF.

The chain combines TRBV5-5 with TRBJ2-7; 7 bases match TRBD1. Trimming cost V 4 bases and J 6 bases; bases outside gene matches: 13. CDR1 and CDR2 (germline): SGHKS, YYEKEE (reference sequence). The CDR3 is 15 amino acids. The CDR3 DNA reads TGTGCCAGCAGCAGTGGGCCTCGGACAGGTGGCGAGCAGTACTTC. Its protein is CASSSGPRTGGEQYF.

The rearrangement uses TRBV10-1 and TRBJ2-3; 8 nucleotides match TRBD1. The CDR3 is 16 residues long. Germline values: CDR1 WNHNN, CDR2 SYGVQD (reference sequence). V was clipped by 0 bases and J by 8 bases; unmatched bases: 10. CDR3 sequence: CASSESGQGLPRTQYF. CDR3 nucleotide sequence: TGCGCCAGCAGTGAGTCTGGACAGGGCCTTCCGCGTACGCAGTATTTT.